Listed here are 15 T cell receptor beta chains from one sample, sequenced in a study of OX40 agonist ivuxolimab in advanced cancers. TCRdb's copy holds only in-frame clones and misses some; the assay was immunoSEQ multiplex PCR. The data show approximately 63,000 clones, around 79% seen once. This sample comprised CD4+ or CD8+ T cells sorted from blood, obtained in a trial of the OX40 agonist ivuxolimab. These receptors all stem from an adult with an advanced solid tumor such as melanoma, head and neck, liver or kidney cancer.

The chain recombines TRBV15 with TRBJ2-1; D is uncertain. Deletions cut 1 base from V and 5 bases from J, with 9 bases between. The CDR3 consists of 14 residues. Germline CDR1 LNHNV, CDR2 YYDKDF (reference sequence). The CDR3 loop is CATSRGAGDNEQFF. In DNA, the CDR3 is TGTGCCACCAGCAGAGGGGCTGGGGACAATGAGCAGTTCTTC.

The chain has TRBV27 and TRBJ2-7; 10 bases map to TRBD2. This CDR3 comprises 15 residues. V was clipped by 5 bases and J by 6 bases; unmatched bases: 10. CDR1 and CDR2 from the germline V gene are MNHEY and SMNVEV (reference sequence). The CDR3 DNA follows: TGTGCCAGCAGTCCCCGGCTAGCGGGAGCTCTCGAGCAGTACTTC. It is translated as CASSPRLAGALEQYF.

Details on this clone: Germline is not matched at one junction end, which may reflect a read error. The rearrangement joins TRBV19 to TRBJ2-3, with 8 bases fitting TRBD2. The CDR3 has 15 residues. CDR1 is LNHDA, CDR2 SQIVND, per germline (reference sequence). CDR3 sequence: CASTAGSGVTGTQYF. CDR3 sequence (DNA): TGTGCCAGTACCGCGGGTAGCGGGGTCACAGGTACGCAGTATTTT.

This clone was observed a handful of times. The chain joins TRBV10-3 to TRBJ1-5; TRBD1 is a possible D gene (6 bases). CDR1 and CDR2 (germline): ENHRY, SYGVKD. The CDR3 consists of 15 residues. With 4 bases removed from V and 6 bases from J, the gap between germline ends came to 16 bases. CDR3 sequence reads: CAISASTGASQPQHF. The CDR3, as DNA: TGTGCCATCAGTGCCTCGACGGGGGCCAGTCAGCCCCAGCATTTT.

There are a few counts of this clone. The CDR3 sequence is CSSSEQETQYF. Here the CDR3 DNA reads TGCAGCTCCAGCGAACAAGAGACCCAGTACTTC. The rearrangement links TRBV29-1 to TRBJ2-5; no clear D gene. This CDR3 is 11 amino acids long. V lost 8 bases, J lost 2 bases, and 9 bases lay in between. CDR1 and CDR2 (germline): SQVTM, ANQGSEA.

This sequence joins TRBV7-8 and TRBJ1-1, with D perhaps TRBD1 (5 bases). The V gene's germline CDR1 is SGHVS and CDR2 FQNEAQ. Trimming pared 1 base from V and 4 bases from J, leaving 13 bases between. The CDR3 runs 15 residues. This CDR3 is CASSLVSAGGTEAFF. CDR3 in DNA: TGTGCCAGCAGCTTAGTGAGCGCGGGGGGCACTGAAGCTTTCTTT.

For this clone: This may be a read error, as it is one base from a much larger clone. CDR3 sequence: CASSEQSGPNYDYTF. In nucleotides, the CDR3 is TGTGCCAGCAGTGAACAGTCCGGACCTAACTATGACTACACCTTC. The chain links TRBV6-1 to TRBJ1-2; D gene ambiguous. The germline V gene has CDR1 MNHNS and CDR2 SASEGT. The CDR3 is 15 amino acids.

The gene calls are TRBV7-3 and TRBJ2-2, with 8 bases fitting TRBD2. Germline CDR1 SGHTA, CDR2 FQGTGA. With 6 bases clipped from V and 6 bases from J, the junction kept 9 bases outside the gene matches. The CDR3 is made up of 15 amino acids. The CDR3 DNA reads TGTGCCAGCAGACCACCGGGACTAGGCCCCGGGGAGCTGTTTTTT. Translated: CASRPPGLGPGELFF.

The chain has TRBV7-3 and TRBJ2-3; D is unclear. The CDR3 runs 15 residues. The V gene lost 3 bases and the J gene lost 6 bases, with 16 bases spanning the gap. Germline V lookup: CDR1 SGHTA, CDR2 FQGTGA. The DNA for the CDR3 is TGTGCCAGCAGCTTCGTGGGAAAGGATGTGGATACGCAGTATTTT. It is translated as CASSFVGKDVDTQYF.

The rearrangement joins TRBV6-6 to TRBJ1-5; D uncertain. CDR1 and CDR2 (germline): MNHNY, SVGAGI (reference sequence). The CDR3 totals 15 residues. The germline V and J ends were trimmed by 6 bases and 0 bases, with 12 bases remaining between them. CDR3 sequence reads: CASSTVRYSNQPQHF. The DNA of the CDR3 is TGTGCCAGCAGCACCGTCAGGTATAGCAATCAGCCCCAGCATTTT.

The sample holds one count of this clone. V gene TRBV29-1 combines with J gene TRBJ2-1; D might be TRBD2 (5 bases). Trimming removed 2 bases from V and 1 base from J, with 18 bases in between. The CDR3 length is 17 residues. Germline CDR1 is SQVTM and CDR2 is ANQGSEA. CDR3 in DNA: TGCAGCGTTGAATCCGTGTCGGGAATAGGGTCCTACAATGAGCAGTTCTTC. Translating it yields CSVESVSGIGSYNEQFF.

In this sample, this clone turned up a few times. This rearrangement joins TRBV30 to TRBJ1-2; the D gene is possibly TRBD1 (6 bases). This CDR3 comprises 12 residues. V was trimmed by 4 bases and J by 4 bases, leaving 10 bases between them. From germline, CDR1 is GTSNPN and CDR2 SVGIG (reference sequence). DNA of the CDR3: TGTGCCTGGACGGTGGGGGCCTATGGCTACACCTTC. Translating gives CAWTVGAYGYTF.

CDR3 bases: TGTGCCAGCGCCATAGTCAGGGGAAAAGAGACCCAGTACTTC. Translated: CASAIVRGKETQYF. The V gene is TRBV7-9, the J gene TRBJ2-5; maybe TRBD1 (6 bases). The ends were cut back, 8 bases at V and 3 bases at J, with 16 bases in the middle. Germline CDR1 and CDR2: SEHNR and FQNEAQ (reference sequence). This CDR3 has 14 residues.

This clone has only one observation. This chain links TRBV29-1 with TRBJ2-5; TRBD2 matches 11 bases. The CDR3 contains 14 residues. V lost 6 bases to trimming and J lost 5 bases; unmatched junction nucleotides: 8. CDR1 SQVTM and CDR2 ANQGSEA come from the germline V gene. The CDR3 here is CSVVLAGEVETQYF. The CDR3 nucleotides are TGCAGCGTAGTACTAGCGGGAGAGGTTGAGACCCAGTACTTC.

The gene calls are TRBV7-2 and TRBJ1-4, with D uncertain. This CDR3 has 12 residues. The germline V gene has CDR1 SGHTA and CDR2 FQGNSA. V was clipped by 1 base and J by 10 bases, with 7 bases between them. CDR3 bases: TGTGCCAGCAGCTTAGAAAAGGGAAAACTGTTTTTT. Protein product: CASSLEKGKLFF. The whole variable domain, remainder taken from reference TRBV7-2 and TRBJ1-4, is GAGVSQSPSNKVTEKGKDVELRCDPISGHTALYWYRQSLGQGLEFLIYFQGNSAPDKSGLPSDRFSAERTGGSVSTLTIQRTQQEDSAVYLCASSLEKGKLFFGSGTQLSVL.